Given below is one T cell receptor (beta chain) in context. Its antigen is undetermined. This entry comes from a study of glioma-infiltrating T cells after dendritic cell vaccination. The wider study: Samples are from glioblastoma patients in Phase I and II dendritic cell vaccine trials. Dendritic cell vaccine was injected intradermally three times, biweekly. General observations from the study: Survival was not directly related to TCR clonality in these patients.

Time point described: after dendritic cell vaccination, including at tumor progression/relapse. The primer mix had 60 V beta and 13 J beta primers. Measured with immunoSEQ multiplex PCR; TCRdb has only the in-frame clones, and not every one. The data show about 99,000 clones, with 80% seen just once and 5% to 7% held by the top ten. The material sequenced was blood, taken after dendritic cell vaccination. The clonotype comes from a human donor with glioblastoma.

CDR3 DNA: TGTGCCATCAGTGGACTAGCGGGGGCAGATACGCAGTATTTT. This sequence encodes CAISGLAGADTQYF. The chain joins TRBV10-3 to TRBJ2-3; 12 bases map to TRBD2. This CDR3 comprises 14 residues. V trimming: 4 bases; J trimming: 4 bases; junction bases outside the gene matches: 0. The germline gives CDR1 ENHRY, CDR2 SYGVKD.